Each of the 11 T cell receptor beta chains below was sequenced from the same sample in a study of blood T cell repertoires in COVID-19. Profiled with immunoSEQ multiplex PCR; TCRdb holds only in-frame clones, not every one. The sample gives under 350,000 clones, about 86% of which show up once; approximately 4.6% is in the top ten. Material: PBMCs or T cells enriched from blood (not recorded which). These receptors were collected from a woman in her 40s with acute COVID-19.

This clone occurred many times. This chain joins TRBV6-1 and TRBJ2-3; TRBD1 might be the D (6 bases). The CDR3 length is 17 residues. From germline, CDR1 is MNHNS and CDR2 SASEGT. Trimming took off 1 base at V and 0 bases at J, with 14 bases between the two ends. The CDR3: CASSEGPGTISTDTQYF. CDR3 coding DNA: TGTGCCAGCAGTGAAGGCCCCGGGACAATAAGCACAGATACGCAGTATTTT.

The rearrangement uses TRBV9 and TRBJ1-1; D is ambiguous. Germline CDR1 and CDR2: SGDLS and YYNGEE. The CDR3 runs to 13 residues. The V gene lost 2 bases and the J gene lost 7 bases, with 12 bases spanning the gap. CDR3 sequence (DNA): TGTGCCAGCAGCGTTGGAGGGAGGAGTGAAGCTTTCTTT. Translating it yields CASSVGGRSEAFF.

The chain employs TRBV25-1 and TRBJ1-1; 7 bases are a match to TRBD1. The CDR3 is 15 residues long. V shed 3 bases and J 3 bases; nucleotides not matched to a gene: 7. Per germline, CDR1 MGHDK and CDR2 SYGVNS. CDR3 coding DNA: TGTGCCAGCAGTGATTCCGTTACAGGGGACACTGAAGCTTTCTTT. Translated: CASSDSVTGDTEAFF.

This clone was picked up one time. This chain joins TRBV19 and TRBJ1-4; D is unresolved. Germline-derived CDR1 and CDR2 are LNHDA and SQIVND (reference sequence). The CDR3 is made up of 15 amino acids. Trimming shortened V by 4 bases and J by 1 base, and 10 bases separated the two germline ends. The DNA of the CDR3 is TGTGCCAGTAGTACCCGGGGTAGAACTAATGAAAAACTGTTTTTT. Amino acids: CASSTRGRTNEKLFF.

This chain joins TRBV11-3 and TRBJ2-7, with TRBD1 matching 7 bases. Germline assignment: CDR1 SGHNT and CDR2 YENEEA. The ends lost 3 bases at V and 3 bases at J; junction bases unmatched: 2. This CDR3 contains 13 residues. The CDR3 nucleotides are TGTGCCAGCAGCTTGGGACAGTACTACGAGCAGTACTTC. The encoded protein is CASSLGQYYEQYF.

V usage is TRBV6-6 and J usage is TRBJ2-3; 7 bases align to TRBD1. The CDR3 covers 17 residues. J was trimmed by 0 bases and V by 5 bases; bases with no gene match: 11. CDR1 is MNHNY and CDR2 is SVGAGI in the germline V gene (reference sequence). The CDR3 here is CASSRRTGISSTDTQYF. CDR3 bases: TGTGCCAGCAGTCGAAGGACAGGCATTTCTAGCACAGATACGCAGTATTTT.

V and J are TRBV6-2 or TRBV6-3 and TRBJ2-1; TRBD2 is a possible D gene (6 bases). Germline V gene data show CDR1 as MNHEY and CDR2 as SVGEGT. With 5 bases removed from V and 7 bases from J, the gap between germline ends came to 21 bases. The CDR3 sequence is 16 residues long. CDR3 protein: CASSGLDRGGRNEQFF. The CDR3, as DNA: TGTGCCAGCAGTGGACTCGATAGGGGAGGCAGGAATGAGCAGTTCTTC.

The V call is TRBV19, the J call TRBJ2-1, with D perhaps TRBD2 (6 bases). Trimming removed 3 bases from V and 2 bases from J, with 14 bases in between. The CDR3 runs to 16 residues. CDR1 is LNHDA and CDR2 is SQIVND in the germline V gene (reference sequence). The CDR3 nucleotides read TGTGCCAGTAGTATCAGGCGGGAATATCCCTACAATGAGCAGTTCTTC. Translating it yields CASSIRREYPYNEQFF.

V and J are TRBV19 and TRBJ1-2; 8 bases fit TRBD1. The CDR3 sequence is 16 residues long. The germline V gene has CDR1 LNHDA and CDR2 SQIVND (reference sequence). V was clipped by 6 bases and J by 1 base; unmatched bases: 10. This CDR3 reads CASSQGRGLGNYGYTF. CDR3 in DNA: TGTGCCAGTAGCCAGGGCAGGGGGCTTGGTAACTATGGCTACACCTTC. Variable domain in full (rest from reference TRBV19 and TRBJ1-2): DGGITQSPKYLFRKEGQNVTLSCEQNLNHDAMYWYRQDPGQGLRLIYYSQIVNDFQKGDIAEGYSVSREKKESFPLTVTSAQKNPTAFYLCASSQGRGLGNYGYTFGSGTRLTVV.

The chain employs TRBV18 and TRBJ1-5; D remains unclear. Germline CDR1 KGHSH, CDR2 LQKENI. The CDR3 is 15 residues long. V dropped 4 bases and J dropped 4 bases, with 14 bases sitting between them. As DNA, the CDR3 is TGTGCCAGCTCACTAGCCCCGAGCGGGAATCAGCCCCAGCATTTT. This sequence encodes CASSLAPSGNQPQHF.

The chain combines TRBV7-7 with TRBJ2-3; 10 bases match TRBD2. The CDR3 is 16 amino acids. Trimming removed 3 bases from V and 3 bases from J; junction bases left unmatched: 6. Germline values: CDR1 SSHAT, CDR2 FNYEAQ (reference sequence). This CDR3 is CASSLNELAGTDTQYF. CDR3 in DNA: TGTGCCAGCAGCTTGAATGAACTAGCGGGAACAGATACGCAGTATTTT. The entire variable domain, with the rest obtained from reference TRBV7-7 and TRBJ2-3, is as follows: GAGVSQSPRYKVTKRGQDVTLRCDPISSHATLYWYQQALGQGPEFLTYFNYEAQPDKSGLPSDRFSAERPEGSISTLTIQRTEQRDSAMYRCASSLNELAGTDTQYFGPGTRLTVL.